The clone carrying this T cell receptor (beta chain) was found a few times. The entry originates in a study of T-cell reconstitution after alpha-beta-depleted transplantation in children. Unique molecular identifiers were incorporated when the TCRbeta library was constructed. TCRdb processed the PCR reads anew with MiXCR; each CDR3 protein has one entry. The sample holds about 540,000 distinct CDR3 sequences; approximately 20% are singletons and the top ten take over 3%. CDR3 length equals 13 residues. Between the trimmed V and J ends, which lost 3 bases and 5 bases, there was a span of 10 bases. The specimen was PBMCs from the stem cell graft donor, collected from the stem cell graft. The J gene is TRBJ1-2, the V gene TRBV12-3 or TRBV12-4; unclear D gene. The sequence was collected from a human donor who donated a stem cell graft to a child with acute lymphoblastic leukemia. CDR3 bases: TGTGCCAGCAGTTTGAGTTTTCGATATGGCTACACCTTC. It translates to CASSLSFRYGYTF.